Sequencing of this TCR beta chain was carried out in a study of cytomegalovirus exposure and HLA in healthy donors. Germline values: CDR1 PRHDT, CDR2 FYEKMQ (reference sequence). V lost 5 bases, J lost 6 bases, and 16 bases lay in between. The CDR3 length is 14 residues. Judged by abundance, this clone is large (0.1 to 1%). Sequencing was performed with immunoSEQ multiplex PCR; in TCRdb, only in-frame clones are kept and a portion is missing. The table has under 200,000 clones, around 92% seen once. This receptor was taken from a woman aged 18 to 35 in good health and CMV-seropositive. The source material was PBMCs. This rearrangement joins TRBV13 to TRBJ1-1; D not certain. The CDR3 is CASSARGVGAEAFF. The CDR3, as DNA: TGTGCCAGCAGCGCACGCGGGGTAGGCGCTGAAGCTTTCTTT.